These 17 T cell receptor beta chains share one sample of origin, sequenced in a study of cytomegalovirus exposure and HLA in healthy donors (dated by TCRdb to about 2017). The library was made by the immunoSEQ multiplex PCR assay. For the multiplex PCR, a mixture combining 60 forward primers for TCR Vbeta segments and 13 reverse primers for TCR Jbeta segments was used. TCRdb carries this immuneACCESS record with in-frame sequences only. Its versions omit some clonotypes, under half of them owing to an unresolved V gene in the studies checked, with the rest unexplained. The sample table contains hundreds of thousands of clones; only one count was recorded for over 60% of them. Of the sample, 0.55% to 0.75% falls within the top ten clones. The sequenced material came from PBMCs. Receptors originate from a man aged 18 to 30 in good health and CMV-seronegative.

The gene calls are TRBV6-1 and TRBJ2-5; the match to TRBD1 covers 7 bases. The closer fit of TRBJ2-7 to the DNA end suggests the J call may be wrong. This CDR3 spans 15 amino acids. The germline gives CDR1 MNHNS, CDR2 SASEGT. The CDR3 is CASRDGTVNSYEQYF. CDR3 coding DNA: TGTGCCAGCAGAGACGGGACAGTGAACTCCTACGAGCAGTACTTC.

The chain carries TRBV19 and TRBJ1-5; tentative D call: TRBD1 (5 bases). This CDR3 region has 16 residues. CDR1 LNHDA and CDR2 SQIVND come from the germline V gene (reference sequence). V shed 3 bases and J shed 0 bases, with 12 bases lying between them. CDR3 residues: CASSIGHRNSNQPQHF. CDR3 DNA sequence: TGTGCCAGTAGTATTGGACACCGAAATAGCAATCAGCCCCAGCATTTT.

The chain combines TRBV25-1 with TRBJ1-2; D not resolved. Deletions cut 1 base from V and 4 bases from J, with 13 bases between. Germline assignment: CDR1 MGHDK and CDR2 SYGVNS. This CDR3 has 15 residues. This CDR3 reads CASSESPTTTYGYTF. The CDR3 DNA reads TGTGCCAGCAGTGAATCCCCCACCACTACCTATGGCTACACCTTC.

This clone was counted a single time. The rearrangement links TRBV10-3 to TRBJ1-2, with D possibly being TRBD1 (6 bases). Germline V lookup: CDR1 ENHRY, CDR2 SYGVKD. Trimming stripped 5 bases from V and 4 bases from J, with 17 bases between. The CDR3 runs to 15 residues. In DNA, the CDR3 is TGTGCCATCAGTATACGGACAGAGGGAAGCTATGGCTACACCTTC. Translating it yields CAISIRTEGSYGYTF.

This clone was counted only a few times. This chain uses TRBV7-9 with TRBJ2-7, with TRBD2 matching over 13 bases. Looked up from germline, CDR1 is SEHNR and CDR2 is FQNEAQ (reference sequence). The length of the CDR3 is 15 residues. The V segment lost 1 base and the J segment 4 bases; nucleotides outside the gene matches: 1. CDR3 in amino acids: CASSLGTSGSYEQYF. The CDR3 coding sequence is TGTGCCAGCAGCTTAGGGACTAGCGGGAGTTACGAGCAGTACTTC. The full variable domain, rest sourced from reference TRBV7-9 and TRBJ2-7, is DTGVSQNPRHKITKRGQNVTFRCDPISEHNRLYWYRQTLGQGPEFLTYFQNEAQLEKSRLLSDRFSAERPKGSFSTLEIQRTEQGDSAMYLCASSLGTSGSYEQYFGPGTRLTVT.

The chain uses TRBV5-1 and TRBJ1-2, with D unresolved. V was cut by 0 bases and J by 4 bases, with 10 bases left in between. The CDR3 length is 14 residues. The V gene's germline CDR1 is SGHRS and CDR2 YFSETQ. CDR3 region: CASSLAEGSYGYTF. CDR3 coding DNA: TGCGCCAGCAGCTTGGCCGAGGGATCCTATGGCTACACCTTC. The variable domain in full, with the rest retrieved from reference TRBV5-1 and TRBJ1-2, is KAGVTQTPRYLIKTRGQQVTLSCSPISGHRSVSWYQQTPGQGLQFLFEYFSETQRNKGNFPGRFSGRQFSNSRSEMNVSTLELGDSALYLCASSLAEGSYGYTFGSGTRLTVV.

This clone was seen only a few times. The chain is built from TRBV28 and TRBJ2-2; the match to TRBD2 covers 11 bases. V was clipped by 6 bases and J by 7 bases; unmatched bases: 10. This CDR3 is built from 16 residues. Germline CDR1 reads MDHEN; CDR2 reads SYDVKM. The CDR3 region has the DNA TGTGCCAGCAGCCCAGGGACTAGCGGTTTCCACGGGGAGCTGTTTTTT. Amino acids: CASSPGTSGFHGELFF.

The CDR3 is CASSLGASYNEQFF. Here the CDR3 DNA reads TGTGCCAGCAGTTTGGGGGCCAGCTACAATGAGCAGTTCTTC. The V and J genes are TRBV27 and TRBJ2-1; possibly TRBD1 for D (6 bases). Germline CDR1 MNHEY, CDR2 SMNVEV (reference sequence). CDR3 length: 14 amino acids. Trimming pared 3 bases from V and 3 bases from J, leaving 9 bases between.

The rearrangement links TRBV28 to TRBJ2-1; TRBD1 might be the D (6 bases). V was pared by 6 bases and J by 8 bases, with 14 bases between. CDR3 length equals 13 residues. From germline, CDR1 is MDHEN and CDR2 SYDVKM. CDR3 in amino acids: CASRKGTTDEQFF. CDR3 DNA sequence: TGTGCCAGCAGAAAGGGGACAACGGATGAGCAGTTCTTC.

This chain connects TRBV2 to TRBJ2-1; 7 positions match TRBD2. The junction had 10 bases not matched to a gene; V was cut back by 6 bases and J by 5 bases. The length of the CDR3 is 15 residues. The germline V gene encodes CDR1 SNHLY and CDR2 FYNNEI. The CDR3 reads CASRKWASGDNEQFF. In DNA, the CDR3 is TGTGCCAGCAGGAAGTGGGCTAGCGGTGACAATGAGCAGTTCTTC.

The CDR3: CASSFGTSPKGGYEQYF. DNA of the CDR3: TGCGCCAGCAGCTTTGGGACTAGCCCTAAAGGGGGCTACGAGCAGTACTTC. This chain joins TRBV5-1 and TRBJ2-7; 9 bases align to TRBD2. CDR1 is SGHRS, CDR2 YFSETQ, per germline. Trimming removed 2 bases from V and 3 bases from J; junction bases left unmatched: 12. The CDR3 has 17 amino acids.

The gene calls are TRBV18 and TRBJ2-7; TRBD1 matches at 10 bases. The CDR3 runs to 15 residues. Per the germline V gene, CDR1 is KGHSH and CDR2 is LQKENI. V shed 3 bases, J shed 3 bases, and the junction held 5 bases outside the gene matches. Here the CDR3 DNA reads TGTGCCAGCTCACCCTCAGGACAGGGGGTCTACGAGCAGTACTTC. Amino acids: CASSPSGQGVYEQYF.

This clone showed up just once. The V and J genes are TRBV7-9 and TRBJ2-7; 9 bases fit TRBD2. With 4 bases clipped from V and 0 bases from J, the junction kept 7 bases outside the gene matches. The CDR3 runs to 16 residues. In germline, CDR1 is SEHNR, CDR2 FQNEAQ (reference sequence). CDR3 sequence (DNA): TGTGCCAGCAGCTCAATACTAGCGGGCGTCTCCTACGAGCAGTACTTC. It translates to CASSSILAGVSYEQYF.

The chain carries TRBV2 and TRBJ2-5; TRBD1 matches at 11 bases. This CDR3 contains 13 residues. Looked up from germline, CDR1 is SNHLY and CDR2 is FYNNEI. With 6 bases clipped from V and 4 bases from J, the junction kept 1 base outside the gene matches. The CDR3 loop reads CASRDRGRETQYF. Here the CDR3 DNA reads TGTGCCAGCAGGGACAGGGGGCGAGAGACCCAGTACTTC. Combining the CDR3 with reference TRBV2 and TRBJ2-5 gives the whole variable domain EPEVTQTPSHQVTQMGQEVILRCVPISNHLYFYWYRQILGQKVEFLVSFYNNEISEKSEIFDDQFSVERPDGSNFTLKIRSTKLEDSAMYFCASRDRGRETQYFGPGTRLLVL.

DNA of the CDR3: TGCGCCAGCAGCTTAGGGACAGCTCCTTTGGTCCTGACTTTC. This gives the protein CASSLGTAPLVLTF. This chain links TRBV5-1 with TRBJ2-6, with 7 positions matching TRBD1. The CDR3 is made up of 14 amino acids. J gave up 13 bases and V 2 bases, and 9 bases lay outside the gene matches. Germline CDR1 and CDR2: SGHRS and YFSETQ.

Note on this clone: A junction boundary mismatches the germline segment, possibly from a read error. The chain carries TRBV7-7 and TRBJ2-1; a possible D gene is TRBD2 (7 bases). The CDR3 covers 15 residues. Germline-derived CDR1 and CDR2 are SSHAT and FNYEAQ (reference sequence). CDR3 residues: CASSWAGAPYNEQFF. In DNA form, the CDR3 reads TGTGCTAGCAGCTGGGCGGGGGCTCCCTACAATGAGCAGTTCTTC.

The chain joins TRBV4-1 to TRBJ1-5; D is unresolved. The CDR3 totals 14 residues. Germline lookup yields CDR1 MGHRA and CDR2 YSYEKL. The germline V and J ends were trimmed by 0 bases and 2 bases, with 5 bases remaining between them. The CDR3 here is CASSQDPGNQPQHF. The CDR3 DNA reads TGCGCCAGCAGCCAAGATCCGGGCAATCAGCCCCAGCATTTT.